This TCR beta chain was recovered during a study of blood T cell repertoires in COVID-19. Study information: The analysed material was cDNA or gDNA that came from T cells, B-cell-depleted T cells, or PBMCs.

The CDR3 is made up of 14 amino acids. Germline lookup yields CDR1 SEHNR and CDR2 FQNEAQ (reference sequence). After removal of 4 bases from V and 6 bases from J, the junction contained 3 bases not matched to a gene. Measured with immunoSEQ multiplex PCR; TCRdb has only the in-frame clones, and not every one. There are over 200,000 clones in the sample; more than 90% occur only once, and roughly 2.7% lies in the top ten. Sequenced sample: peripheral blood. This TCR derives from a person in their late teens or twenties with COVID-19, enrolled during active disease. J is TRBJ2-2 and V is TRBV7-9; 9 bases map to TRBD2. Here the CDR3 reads CASSSGLASGELFF. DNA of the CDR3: TGTGCCAGCAGCTCGGGACTAGCTTCCGGGGAGCTGTTTTTT.